This is a list of T cell receptor beta chains from one sample in a study of human T cells and chemical hapten exposure. One entry per CDR3 protein, called by TCRdb with MiXCR from the RACE reads. The table shows 71,000 or so distinct CDR3 sequences, with around 9.5% occurring only once. The sequences come from whole blood, collected in connection with sensitization to the hapten diphenylcyclopropenone (DPC). The receptors were gathered from a middle-aged woman with alopecia areata. Some clones in this sample may be carry-over from other donors' samples. The CDR3 runs from the conserved cysteine through the conserved F or W. The order of the fields is CDR3 length, V gene, D gene, J gene, clone size, CDR3 protein, CDR3 DNA. A D gene is named only where the DNA matches it firmly. Rows give clone size only sometimes, using once, few, many, or a class for an expanded clone.

len: 13
v_gene: TRBV28
d_gene: .
j_gene: TRBJ2-4
abundance: few
CDR3aa: CASSGAAKNIQYF
CDR3nt: TGTGCCAGCAGTGGGGCAGCTAAAAACATTCAGTACTTC

len: 12
v_gene: TRBV7-2
d_gene: .
j_gene: TRBJ2-3
abundance: many
CDR3aa: CASSLPPDTQYF
CDR3nt: TGTGCCAGCAGCCTCCCCCCGGATACGCAGTATTTT

len: 14
v_gene: TRBV6-5
d_gene: TRBD1
j_gene: TRBJ2-7
abundance: .
CDR3aa: CANSPDRGHYEQYF
CDR3nt: TGTGCCAACAGCCCGGACAGGGGGCATTACGAGCAGTACTTC

len: 13
v_gene: TRBV28
d_gene: .
j_gene: TRBJ2-3
abundance: .
CDR3aa: CASSGPGRQTQYF
CDR3nt: TGTGCCAGCAGTGGACCGGGCCGCCAGACTCAGTATTTT

len: 15
v_gene: TRBV7-9
d_gene: .
j_gene: TRBJ1-2
abundance: many
CDR3aa: CASSQMIGGAHGYTF
CDR3nt: TGTGCCAGCAGCCAAATGATCGGGGGCGCCCATGGCTACACCTTC

len: 15
v_gene: TRBV5-1
d_gene: .
j_gene: TRBJ1-1
abundance: few
CDR3aa: CASSSDGNSNTEAFF
CDR3nt: TGCGCCAGCAGCTCGGACGGAAACTCGAACACTGAAGCTTTCTTT

len: 10
v_gene: TRBV6-6
d_gene: .
j_gene: TRBJ1-1
abundance: .
CDR3aa: CASWGSEAFF
CDR3nt: TGTGCCAGCTGGGGGTCTGAAGCTTTCTTT

len: 14
v_gene: TRBV7-2
d_gene: TRBD1
j_gene: TRBJ2-1
abundance: few
CDR3aa: CASSPGQGGNEQFF
CDR3nt: TGTGCCAGCAGCCCTGGACAGGGCGGAAATGAGCAGTTCTTC

len: 13
v_gene: TRBV7-7
d_gene: .
j_gene: TRBJ2-3
abundance: few
CDR3aa: CASSLARGDTQYF
CDR3nt: TGTGCTAGCAGCTTAGCCAGGGGAGATACGCAGTATTTT

len: 15
v_gene: TRBV3-1
d_gene: .
j_gene: TRBJ2-1
abundance: many
CDR3aa: CASSQDRGGGNEQFF
CDR3nt: TGTGCCAGCAGCCAAGACCGGGGAGGAGGCAATGAGCAGTTCTTC

len: 15
v_gene: TRBV7-8
d_gene: .
j_gene: TRBJ1-5
abundance: .
CDR3aa: CASSLDGQSNQPQHF
CDR3nt: TGTGCCAGCAGCTTAGATGGACAGAGCAATCAGCCCCAGCATTTT

len: 13
v_gene: TRBV10-1
d_gene: .
j_gene: TRBJ2-5
abundance: .
CDR3aa: CASSESKIGTQYF
CDR3nt: TGCGCCAGCAGTGAGTCGAAGATCGGGACCCAGTACTTC

len: 15
v_gene: TRBV15
d_gene: TRBD1
j_gene: TRBJ1-2
abundance: few
CDR3aa: CATSSRLTGGYGYTF
CDR3nt: TGTGCCACCAGCTCCAGACTGACAGGGGGGTATGGCTACACCTTC

len: 18
v_gene: TRBV4-3
d_gene: TRBD2
j_gene: TRBJ2-1
abundance: few
CDR3aa: CASSQDLIAGGAYNEQFF
CDR3nt: TGCGCCAGCAGCCAAGATTTGATAGCGGGGGGGGCTTACAATGAGCAGTTCTTC

len: 12
v_gene: TRBV9
d_gene: .
j_gene: TRBJ1-2
abundance: many
CDR3aa: CASSAANYGYTF
CDR3nt: TGTGCCAGCAGCGCCGCGAACTATGGCTACACCTTC

len: 16
v_gene: TRBV6-1
d_gene: TRBD2
j_gene: TRBJ2-1
abundance: few
CDR3aa: CASTRTSGGASDEQFF
CDR3nt: TGTGCCAGCACCCGGACTAGCGGGGGGGCGTCGGATGAGCAGTTCTTC

len: 13
v_gene: TRBV9
d_gene: .
j_gene: TRBJ1-5
abundance: few
CDR3aa: CASLFFGDQPQHF
CDR3nt: TGTGCCAGCCTATTTTTCGGGGACCAGCCCCAGCATTTT

len: 11
v_gene: TRBV3-1
d_gene: .
j_gene: TRBJ2-1
abundance: many
CDR3aa: CASSNSGEQFF
CDR3nt: TGTGCCAGCAGCAATAGCGGAGAGCAGTTCTTC

len: 12
v_gene: TRBV30
d_gene: .
j_gene: TRBJ1-2
abundance: .
CDR3aa: CAWSVRVYGYTF
CDR3nt: TGTGCCTGGAGTGTACGGGTCTATGGCTACACCTTC

len: 12
v_gene: TRBV30
d_gene: .
j_gene: TRBJ1-2
abundance: many
CDR3aa: CAWSGSGGGYTF
CDR3nt: TGTGCCTGGAGCGGGTCCGGGGGAGGCTACACCTTC

len: 17
v_gene: TRBV6-4
d_gene: .
j_gene: TRBJ1-5
abundance: many
CDR3aa: CASSDEGQGPSNQPQHF
CDR3nt: TGTGCCAGCAGTGACGAGGGGCAGGGCCCCAGCAATCAGCCCCAGCATTTT

len: 14
v_gene: TRBV10-2
d_gene: .
j_gene: TRBJ1-6
abundance: .
CDR3aa: CASSVEARESPLHF
CDR3nt: TGCGCCAGCAGTGTGGAGGCGAGGGAATCACCCCTCCACTTT

len: 14
v_gene: TRBV7-2
d_gene: TRBD2
j_gene: TRBJ2-5
abundance: few
CDR3aa: CASSPGLVAETQYF
CDR3nt: TGTGCCAGCAGCCCGGGACTAGTGGCAGAGACCCAGTACTTC

len: 14
v_gene: TRBV5-4
d_gene: TRBD2
j_gene: TRBJ2-3
abundance: many
CDR3aa: CASSFDGGANTQYF
CDR3nt: TGTGCCAGCAGCTTCGACGGGGGGGCAAATACGCAGTATTTT

len: 16
v_gene: TRBV12-3/TRBV12-4
d_gene: .
j_gene: TRBJ1-1
abundance: many
CDR3aa: CASSSTWTSMNTEAFF
CDR3nt: TGTGCCAGCAGTTCAACTTGGACCTCGATGAACACTGAAGCTTTCTTT

len: 15
v_gene: TRBV14
d_gene: .
j_gene: TRBJ1-4
abundance: many
CDR3aa: CASSHRGFSHEKLFF
CDR3nt: TGTGCCAGCAGCCATCGGGGTTTCTCTCATGAAAAACTGTTTTTT

len: 13
v_gene: TRBV20-1
d_gene: .
j_gene: TRBJ2-2
abundance: few
CDR3aa: CSARTLNTGELFF
CDR3nt: TGCAGTGCAAGGACTCTTAACACCGGGGAGCTGTTTTTT

len: 14
v_gene: TRBV13
d_gene: TRBD1
j_gene: TRBJ1-2
abundance: .
CDR3aa: CASSRDRGVYGYTF
CDR3nt: TGTGCCAGCAGCCGGGACAGGGGGGTCTATGGCTACACCTTC

len: 13
v_gene: TRBV6-5
d_gene: .
j_gene: TRBJ1-5
abundance: many
CDR3aa: CASRRNSNQPQHF
CDR3nt: TGTGCCAGCCGGCGGAATAGCAATCAGCCCCAGCATTTT

len: 13
v_gene: TRBV5-6
d_gene: .
j_gene: TRBJ2-2
abundance: many
CDR3aa: CASSLVTPGELFF
CDR3nt: TGTGCCAGCAGCTTGGTTACCCCCGGGGAGCTGTTTTTT

len: 18
v_gene: TRBV7-9
d_gene: .
j_gene: TRBJ2-7
abundance: .
CDR3aa: CASSLGSILGLSPYEQYF
CDR3nt: TGTGCCAGCAGCTTAGGATCGATATTGGGACTGTCTCCCTACGAGCAGTACTTC

len: 13
v_gene: TRBV7-8
d_gene: TRBD1
j_gene: TRBJ1-2
abundance: many
CDR3aa: CASSYDRGAGYTF
CDR3nt: TGTGCCAGCAGCTATGACAGGGGAGCCGGCTACACCTTC

len: 15
v_gene: TRBV7-2
d_gene: TRBD1
j_gene: TRBJ2-7
abundance: .
CDR3aa: CASAYGTAILYEQYF
CDR3nt: TGTGCCAGCGCGTACGGGACAGCCATCCTCTACGAGCAGTACTTC

len: 15
v_gene: TRBV11-2
d_gene: .
j_gene: TRBJ2-7
abundance: few
CDR3aa: CASSLNTDPSYEQYF
CDR3nt: TGTGCCAGCAGCTTAAATACAGACCCTTCCTACGAGCAGTACTTC

len: 13
v_gene: TRBV7-2
d_gene: .
j_gene: TRBJ2-5
abundance: many
CDR3aa: CASSPSHFETQYF
CDR3nt: TGTGCCAGCAGCCCCTCGCATTTCGAGACCCAGTACTTC

len: 13
v_gene: TRBV6-2/TRBV6-3
d_gene: TRBD1
j_gene: TRBJ1-1
abundance: .
CDR3aa: CASSYSGRSGQTF
CDR3nt: TGTGCCAGCAGTTACTCGGGCAGGTCGGGACAGACATTT

len: 16
v_gene: TRBV4-3
d_gene: TRBD1
j_gene: TRBJ1-3
abundance: many
CDR3aa: CASSQGQLISGNTIYF
CDR3nt: TGCGCCAGCAGCCAGGGACAGCTAATCTCTGGAAACACCATATATTTT

len: 14
v_gene: TRBV7-2
d_gene: TRBD2
j_gene: TRBJ2-3
abundance: few
CDR3aa: CASSKGLASDTQYF
CDR3nt: TGTGCCAGCAGCAAGGGACTAGCAAGCGATACGCAGTATTTT

len: 17
v_gene: TRBV11-2
d_gene: TRBD1
j_gene: TRBJ2-3
abundance: many
CDR3aa: CASSMETGFDGTDTQYF
CDR3nt: TGTGCCAGCAGCATGGAGACAGGGTTCGACGGCACAGATACGCAGTATTTT

len: 14
v_gene: TRBV20-1
d_gene: .
j_gene: TRBJ2-7
abundance: few
CDR3aa: CSALRGGNSYEQYF
CDR3nt: TGCAGTGCTCTCAGGGGTGGTAACTCCTACGAGCAGTACTTC

len: 14
v_gene: TRBV30
d_gene: TRBD1
j_gene: TRBJ1-4
abundance: many
CDR3aa: CAWSAGTGGEKLFF
CDR3nt: TGTGCCTGGAGTGCTGGGACAGGGGGCGAAAAACTGTTTTTT

len: 12
v_gene: TRBV28
d_gene: .
j_gene: TRBJ2-3
abundance: .
CDR3aa: CASLGATDTQYF
CDR3nt: TGTGCCAGCTTGGGGGCCACAGATACGCAGTATTTT

len: 13
v_gene: TRBV5-1
d_gene: TRBD1
j_gene: TRBJ1-1
abundance: many
CDR3aa: CASSLSGTGRAFF
CDR3nt: TGCGCCAGCAGCTTGTCCGGGACAGGCAGAGCTTTCTTT

len: 16
v_gene: TRBV12-3/TRBV12-4
d_gene: .
j_gene: TRBJ1-5
abundance: many
CDR3aa: CASSPLGGALGQPQHF
CDR3nt: TGTGCCAGCAGTCCCTTGGGGGGGGCGCTGGGTCAGCCCCAGCATTTT

len: 16
v_gene: TRBV7-9
d_gene: TRBD2
j_gene: TRBJ2-1
abundance: many
CDR3aa: CASTPTDTSGHNEQFF
CDR3nt: TGTGCCAGCACACCTACCGATACTAGCGGTCACAATGAGCAGTTCTTC